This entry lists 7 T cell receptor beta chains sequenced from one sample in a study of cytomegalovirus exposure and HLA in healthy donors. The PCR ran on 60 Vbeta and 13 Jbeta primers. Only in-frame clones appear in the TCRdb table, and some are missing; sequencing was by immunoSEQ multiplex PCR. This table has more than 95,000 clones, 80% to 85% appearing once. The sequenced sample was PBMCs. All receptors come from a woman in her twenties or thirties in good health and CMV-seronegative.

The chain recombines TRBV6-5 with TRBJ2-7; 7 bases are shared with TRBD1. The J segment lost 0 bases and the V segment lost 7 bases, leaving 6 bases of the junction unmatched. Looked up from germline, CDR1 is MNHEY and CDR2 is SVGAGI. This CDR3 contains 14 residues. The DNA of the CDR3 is TGTGCCAGCACAGTGGACAGGAGCTCCTACGAGCAGTACTTC. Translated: CASTVDRSSYEQYF.

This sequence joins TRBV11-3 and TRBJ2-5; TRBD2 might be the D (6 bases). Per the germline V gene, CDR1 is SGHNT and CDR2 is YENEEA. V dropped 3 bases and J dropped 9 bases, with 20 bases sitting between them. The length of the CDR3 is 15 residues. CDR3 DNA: TGTGCCAGCAGCTTTGCGGCTAGCGCCTCGGGGGCCCAGTACTTC. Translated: CASSFAASASGAQYF.

The CDR3 DNA follows: TGTGCCAGCAGCGTCCGCTCGGGGGATGAAAAACTGTTTTTT. This sequence encodes CASSVRSGDEKLFF. The J gene is TRBJ1-4, the V gene TRBV9; a possible D gene is TRBD1 (5 bases). Trimming took 2 bases from V and 6 from J, leaving 11 bases between them. This CDR3 contains 14 residues. Germline V gene data show CDR1 as SGDLS and CDR2 as YYNGEE.

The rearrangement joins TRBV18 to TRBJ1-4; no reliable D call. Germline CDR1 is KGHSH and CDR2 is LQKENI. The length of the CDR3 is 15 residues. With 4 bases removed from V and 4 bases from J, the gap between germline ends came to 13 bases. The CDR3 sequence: CASSRVGRGNEKLFF. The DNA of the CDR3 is TGTGCCAGCTCACGAGTGGGTCGGGGTAATGAAAAACTGTTTTTT.

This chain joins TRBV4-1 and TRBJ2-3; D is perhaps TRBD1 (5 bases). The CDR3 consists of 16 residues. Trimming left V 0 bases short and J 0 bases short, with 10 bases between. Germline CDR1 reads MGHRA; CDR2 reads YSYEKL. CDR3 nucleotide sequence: TGCGCCAGCAGCCAAGAAGGGGCCTCAAGCACAGATACGCAGTATTTT. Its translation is CASSQEGASSTDTQYF.

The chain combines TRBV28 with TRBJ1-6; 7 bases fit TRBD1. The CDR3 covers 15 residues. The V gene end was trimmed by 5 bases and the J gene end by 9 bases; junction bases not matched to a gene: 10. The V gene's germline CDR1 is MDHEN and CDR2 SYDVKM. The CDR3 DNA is TGTGCCAGCAGTGAGGAGACAGGGAAAGGTTCACCCCTCCACTTT. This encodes CASSEETGKGSPLHF.

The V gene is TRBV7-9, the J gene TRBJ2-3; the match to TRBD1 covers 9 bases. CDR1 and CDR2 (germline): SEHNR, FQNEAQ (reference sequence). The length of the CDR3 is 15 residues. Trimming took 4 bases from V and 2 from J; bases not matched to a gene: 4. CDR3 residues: CASSWTGEPTDTQYF. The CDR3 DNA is TGTGCCAGCAGCTGGACAGGGGAACCCACAGATACGCAGTATTTT. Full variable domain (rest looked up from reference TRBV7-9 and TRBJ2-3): DTGVSQNPRHKITKRGQNVTFRCDPISEHNRLYWYRQTLGQGPEFLTYFQNEAQLEKSRLLSDRFSAERPKGSFSTLEIQRTEQGDSAMYLCASSWTGEPTDTQYFGPGTRLTVL.